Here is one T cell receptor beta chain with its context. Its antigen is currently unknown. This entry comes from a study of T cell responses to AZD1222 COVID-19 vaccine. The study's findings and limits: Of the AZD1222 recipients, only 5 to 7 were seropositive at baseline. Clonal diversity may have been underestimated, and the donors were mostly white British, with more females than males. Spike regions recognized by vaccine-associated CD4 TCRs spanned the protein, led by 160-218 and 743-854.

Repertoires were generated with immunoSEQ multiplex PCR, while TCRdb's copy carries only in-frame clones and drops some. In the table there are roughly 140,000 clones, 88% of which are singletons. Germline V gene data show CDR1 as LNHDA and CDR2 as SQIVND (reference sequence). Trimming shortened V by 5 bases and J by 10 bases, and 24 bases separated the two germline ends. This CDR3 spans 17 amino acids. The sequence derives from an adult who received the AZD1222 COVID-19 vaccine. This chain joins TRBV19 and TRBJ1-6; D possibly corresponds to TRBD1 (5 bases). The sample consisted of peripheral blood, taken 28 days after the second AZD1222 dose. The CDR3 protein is CASSLGPIMPRDSPLHF. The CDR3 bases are TGTGCCAGTAGTTTGGGCCCGATAATGCCCCGGGACTCACCCCTCCACTTT. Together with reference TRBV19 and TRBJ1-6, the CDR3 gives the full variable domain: DGGITQSPKYLFRKEGQNVTLSCEQNLNHDAMYWYRQDPGQGLRLIYYSQIVNDFQKGDIAEGYSVSREKKESFPLTVTSAQKNPTAFYLCASSLGPIMPRDSPLHFGNGTRLTVT.